This T cell receptor (beta chain) derives from a study of T cells in Graves' hyperthyroidism and ophthalmopathy. Study-level background: The authors collected peripheral blood at initial diagnosis, before any treatment.

This clonotype appeared a few times. V lost 2 bases and J 6 bases, leaving 8 bases between the germline ends. The CDR3 runs 12 residues. Germline CDR1 reads SNHLY; CDR2 reads FYNNEI. Exclusion of a patient resulted from uncontrolled infection, other autoimmune disease, pregnancy or lactation. Diagnosing involved the use of clinical symptoms, serum thyroxine and TRAb, thyroid ultrasound and orbital computed tomography. Amplified TCR beta CDR3 regions derived from RNA transcripts. The TCR CDR3 first-round RT-PCR relied on the HTBI primer set. TCRdb fed the multiplex PCR reads into MiXCR, producing one record per CDR3 protein. Of roughly 530,000 distinct CDR3 sequences listed, about a sixth were seen once; the top ten hold roughly 18%.

Specimen: blood. The sequence derives from a woman aged 18-30 years with Graves' ophthalmopathy. The V and J genes are TRBV2 and TRBJ2-7; the D is unclear. The CDR3 bases are TGTGCCAGCAGTGAACCCCTCAGCGAGCAGTACTTC. Its translation: CASSEPLSEQYF.